Listed below are T cell receptor beta chains from one sample, sequenced in a study of T cell responses to AZD1222 COVID-19 vaccine. Profiled with immunoSEQ multiplex PCR; TCRdb holds only in-frame clones, not every one. This table has about 99,000 clones, around nine tenths appearing once. This specimen was peripheral blood, taken on day 0 of AZD1222 vaccination. The receptors come from an adult in good health. CDR3s include the opening cysteine and the closing phenylalanine or tryptophan. Fields, in order: V gene, J gene, CDR3 protein.

V: TRBV4-1; J: TRBJ1-3; CDR3: CASSQDRKGNTIYF
V: TRBV7-9; J: TRBJ2-7; CDR3: CASSLEGGRTYEQYF
V: TRBV28; J: TRBJ2-6; CDR3: CASRPTGTGANVLTF
V: TRBV5-4; J: TRBJ2-3; CDR3: CASSPDTNTQYF
V: TRBV5-1; J: TRBJ1-3; CDR3: CASSSGGGNTIYF
V: TRBV6-5; J: TRBJ1-2; CDR3: CASSYATGGGGYTF
V: TRBV2; J: TRBJ1-5; CDR3: CASSVQGEGMGPQHF
V: TRBV13; J: TRBJ2-5; CDR3: CASSLGVGTTGQETQYF
V: TRBV2; J: TRBJ2-2; CDR3: CASGGQGFPTGELFF
V: TRBV6-5; J: TRBJ1-4; CDR3: CASSYSIASVNEKLFF
V: TRBV2; J: TRBJ1-1; CDR3: CASSTGGLNTEAFF
V: TRBV7-2; J: TRBJ2-3; CDR3: CASSFRPPQNTDTQYF
V: TRBV12-3/TRBV12-4; J: TRBJ2-7; CDR3: CASSLSAGTEQYF
V: TRBV30; J: TRBJ2-5; CDR3: CAWRGVETQYF
V: TRBV5-4; J: TRBJ1-6; CDR3: CASSRDRGNSPLHF
V: TRBV5-6; J: TRBJ1-2; CDR3: CASSLVSGRYGYTF
V: TRBV15; J: TRBJ1-1; CDR3: CATSARGGSEAFF
V: TRBV21-1; J: TRBJ1-2; CDR3: CASIRGSGPNYGYTF